This T cell receptor (beta chain) was captured in a study of PD-1 blockade in mismatch repair-deficient tumors. Study information: All were previously treated, progressing patients with some twelve mismatch repair-deficient cancer types.

Mismatch repair deficiency was confirmed in all patients, by PCR or immunohistochemistry. Study conclusions and caveats: Rapid post-treatment expansion, then contraction, generally preceding radiologic response, marked tumor-resident clones.

Details on this clone: Its target is unknown.

The germline V gene has CDR1 MNHEY and CDR2 SMNVEV (reference sequence). The V segment lost 5 bases and the J segment 0 bases; nucleotides outside the gene matches: 6. The CDR3 has 15 residues. Produced via immunoSEQ multiplex PCR; TCRdb's table is partial and in-frame only. The sample contains approximately 110,000 clones, more than 60% of which appear only once. The sequenced sample was peripheral blood, obtained 60 to 65 weeks after starting pembrolizumab. This receptor was obtained from an adult with mismatch repair-deficient cancer. The V and J genes are TRBV27 and TRBJ2-5; 7 positions match TRBD2. This chain's CDR3 is CASSLLAEYQETQYF. CDR3 in DNA: TGTGCCAGCAGTCTGCTAGCGGAGTACCAAGAGACCCAGTACTTC.